The source of this T cell receptor (beta chain) is a study of CD8 T cells in ankylosing spondylitis. Libraries for TCR beta were made by quantitative 5'-RACE with molecular barcodes. TCRdb called the 5' RACE reads again in MiXCR, with one record for every CDR3 protein. The sample carries under 450,000 distinct CDR3 sequences, under 20% recorded once. With regard to this clonotype: Antigen unknown.

Study-level points and caveats: The authors found the disease-linked clones to be CD8+ and relatively rare in peripheral blood. Reactive arthritis synovial fluid and blood were previously reported to contain some motif variants. Ankylosing spondylitis blood seemed to carry a telltale TCR beta motif made of under ten highly homologous variants.

This CDR3 is built from 17 residues. Between the trimmed V and J ends, which lost 0 bases and 4 bases, there was a span of 18 bases. Germline V gene data show CDR1 as ENHRY and CDR2 as SYGVKD. The chain employs TRBV10-3 and TRBJ1-1; the D gene is possibly TRBD1 (5 bases). The sequence was obtained from a male donor with ankylosing spondylitis. Sequencing was carried out using blood, either unsorted or a sorted T cell fraction (not recorded which). The CDR3 protein is CAISESNQWSGSTEAFF. As DNA, the CDR3 is TGTGCCATCAGTGAGTCGAATCAATGGTCAGGGAGCACTGAAGCTTTCTTT.